A single sample gave rise to the 28 T cell receptor beta chains below, sequenced in a study of blood T cells in healthy people across ages. Sample-barcoded 5' priming and a J-beta primer mix drove a second PCR of about 6 to 12 cycles. TCRdb fed the 5' RACE reads into MiXCR, producing one record per CDR3 protein. The repertoire has about a million distinct CDR3 sequences, less than 45% of them found once; the top ten carry around 13%. Sequenced sample: blood. All receptors derive from a man aged 18-30 years in good health.

This clonotype was seen ten or more times. The gene calls are TRBV10-3 and TRBJ1-6; D unclear. The V end lost 8 bases, the J end lost 2 bases, and 10 bases lay between the germline ends. The V gene's germline CDR1 is ENHRY and CDR2 SYGVKD. This CDR3 has 14 residues. This CDR3 reads CAIAADPYNSPLHF. The CDR3 DNA reads as TGTGCCATCGCGGCAGACCCCTATAATTCACCCCTCCACTTT.

The sample holds a few counts of this clonotype. This chain uses TRBV6-2 or TRBV6-3 with TRBJ2-7, with D maybe TRBD1 (5 bases). V was pared by 0 bases and J by 0 bases, with 9 bases between. The CDR3 is 15 residues long. Germline-derived CDR1 and CDR2 are MNHEY and SVGEGT. In nucleotides, the CDR3 is TGTGCCAGCAGTTACTCGAGAAGGGGCTCCTACGAGCAGTACTTC. Protein: CASSYSRRGSYEQYF.

CDR3 DNA: TGTGCCAGCAGCCAAGATACGCTGACAGTTGAAGCTTTCTTT. Amino acid sequence: CASSQDTLTVEAFF. This chain uses TRBV14 with TRBJ1-1; D is perhaps TRBD1 (5 bases). This CDR3 is built from 14 residues. From germline, CDR1 is SGHDN and CDR2 FVKESK. The ends were cut back, 0 bases at V and 7 bases at J, with 12 bases in the middle.

This clonotype was observed once. V usage is TRBV7-3 and J usage is TRBJ2-1; TRBD2 is a possible D gene (5 bases). V lost 1 base and J 2 bases, leaving 12 bases between the germline ends. The CDR3 runs to 16 residues. The V gene's germline CDR1 is SGHTA and CDR2 FQGTGA. The DNA of the CDR3 is TGTGCCAGCAGCTTAATACAGCGGAGTACCTACAATGAGCAGTTCTTC. Protein: CASSLIQRSTYNEQFF.

In the case of this clonotype: A much larger clone lies one base from this, so it may be a read error. The chain joins TRBV12-3 or TRBV12-4 to TRBJ2-5; the match to TRBD2 covers 7 bases. V trimming: 10 bases; J trimming: 5 bases; junction bases outside the gene matches: 13. The CDR3 spans 14 residues. The CDR3 sequence is CATRRASGEETQYF. The CDR3 region has the DNA TGTGCCACCCGTAGAGCTAGCGGTGAGGAGACCCAGTACTTC.

This clonotype occurred a few times. The junction departs from the called germline gene at one end, perhaps through a read error. The V gene is TRBV6-2 or TRBV6-3, the J gene TRBJ1-1; possibly TRBD1 for D (6 bases). Germline CDR1 and CDR2: MNHEY and SVGEGT. The CDR3 runs 16 residues. CDR3 sequence: CASTGDTGLENTEAFF. In DNA form, the CDR3 reads TGTGCTAGCACGGGGGATACAGGGTTGGAGAACACTGAAGCTTTCTTT.

V is TRBV6-1 and J is TRBJ1-1; D call uncertain. CDR1 is MNHNS and CDR2 is SASEGT in the germline V gene. The CDR3 sequence is 13 residues long. V lost 7 bases and J lost 2, with 11 bases in between. The CDR3 DNA reads TGTGCCAGCAAGACGGGCACAAACACTGAAGCTTTCTTT. It translates to CASKTGTNTEAFF.

The rearrangement uses TRBV7-2 and TRBJ2-1; a weak D match, TRBD2 (5 bases). Germline CDR1 and CDR2: SGHTA and FQGNSA. The germline V and J ends were trimmed by 0 bases and 6 bases, with 9 bases remaining between them. This CDR3 spans 14 amino acids. The CDR3 spells CASSLASDVNEQFF. The CDR3 nucleotides are TGTGCCAGCAGCTTAGCTAGCGATGTCAATGAGCAGTTCTTC.

A word on this clonotype: Its ends do not fully match the called genes, so a read error is possible. This chain links TRBV10-3 with TRBJ2-1; 11 bases line up with TRBD2. Germline lookup yields CDR1 ENHRY and CDR2 SYGVKD. The CDR3 contains 14 residues. The CDR3 DNA reads as TGTGCCATCAGCGAGTCGACTAGCGGGGATGAGCAGTTCTTC. As protein: CAISESTSGDEQFF.

The chain is built from TRBV4-3 and TRBJ2-1; 12 bases match TRBD2. J gave up 9 bases and V 0 bases, and 6 bases lay outside the gene matches. Germline lookup yields CDR1 LGHNA and CDR2 YSLEER. CDR3 length equals 16 residues. DNA of the CDR3: TGCGCCAGCAGCCAAGATATATCTAGCGGGGGGGGTGAGCAGTTCTTC. Protein product: CASSQDISSGGGEQFF.

The chain links TRBV20-1 to TRBJ1-5, with 7 bases lining up with TRBD1. Germline V gives CDR1 DFQATT, CDR2 SNEGSKA (reference sequence). CDR3 length: 13 residues. V was pared by 6 bases and J by 3 bases, with 5 bases of the junction left unmatched. DNA for the CDR3: TGCAGTGCCCCACAGGGGCCCAATCAGCCCCAGCATTTT. Amino acids: CSAPQGPNQPQHF.

The chain has TRBV9 and TRBJ2-5; 7 bases are a match to TRBD2. The germline V gene encodes CDR1 SGDLS and CDR2 YYNGEE. This CDR3 comprises 13 residues. After removal of 3 bases from V and 4 bases from J, the junction contained 3 bases not matched to a gene. The CDR3 loop reads CASSGAGLETQYF. DNA for the CDR3: TGTGCCAGCAGCGGAGCGGGGCTAGAGACCCAGTACTTC.

The V gene is TRBV12-3 or TRBV12-4, the J gene TRBJ1-6; TRBD1 matches 7 bases. The CDR3 runs 14 residues. V shed 6 bases, J shed 7 bases, and the junction held 6 bases outside the gene matches. The CDR3 reads CASSPEDRNSPLHF. In DNA, the CDR3 is TGTGCCAGCAGCCCCGAGGACAGGAATTCACCCCTCCACTTT.

The chain employs TRBV20-1 and TRBJ1-1; 7 bases are a match to TRBD1. J was trimmed by 4 bases and V by 2 bases; bases with no gene match: 4. This CDR3 contains 13 residues. From germline, CDR1 is DFQATT and CDR2 SNEGSKA (reference sequence). This chain's CDR3 is CSARPDRVTEAFF. CDR3 nucleotides: TGCAGTGCTAGACCCGACAGGGTCACTGAAGCTTTCTTT.

Comments on this clonotype: Germline is not matched at one junction end, which may reflect a read error. The chain links TRBV7-2 to TRBJ1-2; maybe TRBD1 (6 bases). The length of the CDR3 is 17 residues. In germline, CDR1 is SGHTA, CDR2 FQGNSA. CDR3: CSSSLAFSSGGLAGYTF. The CDR3 nucleotides are TGTTCCAGCAGCTTAGCCTTTTCTTCGGGGGGCTTGGCTGGCTACACCTTC.

The rearrangement joins TRBV4-2 to TRBJ1-2, with a tentative D call TRBD1 (5 bases). CDR1 and CDR2 (germline): LGHNA, YNFKEQ. V lost 4 bases and J lost 3, with 15 bases in between. This CDR3 has 15 amino acids. The CDR3 DNA is TGTGCCAGCAGCCCTCCCGAACGAGGGGACTATGGCTACACCTTC. It specifies CASSPPERGDYGYTF.

This chain uses TRBV6-1 with TRBJ2-4; 11 bases line up with TRBD1. V was pared by 2 bases and J by 9 bases, with 6 bases of the junction left unmatched. There are 15 residues in the CDR3. CDR1 and CDR2 from the germline V gene are MNHNS and SASEGT. CDR3 in DNA: TGTGCCAGCAGTGAATACAATGGACAGGGGGCCATTCAGTACTTC. This encodes CASSEYNGQGAIQYF.

The gene calls are TRBV20-1 and TRBJ2-1; 9 positions agree with TRBD1. Germline assignment: CDR1 DFQATT and CDR2 SNEGSKA (reference sequence). The CDR3 totals 16 residues. V lost 3 bases to trimming and J lost 3 bases; unmatched junction nucleotides: 9. CDR3 sequence (DNA): TGCAGTGCTAGGTCTCTCCGGGACAGGGTCTACAATGAGCAGTTCTTC. Encoded protein: CSARSLRDRVYNEQFF.

This clonotype was seen a handful of times. V and J are TRBV25-1 and TRBJ1-2; D not certain. Per the germline V gene, CDR1 is MGHDK and CDR2 is SYGVNS. V was shortened by 3 bases and J by 3 bases, with 11 bases between the two germline ends. The CDR3 runs to 14 residues. The CDR3 region is CASSDSGGDYGYTF. CDR3 nucleotides: TGTGCCAGCAGTGACTCGGGAGGCGACTATGGCTACACCTTC.

The chain couples TRBV7-8 to TRBJ2-3; D gene uncertain. Germline CDR1 and CDR2: SGHVS and FQNEAQ. The CDR3 length is 15 residues. With 4 bases removed from V and 4 bases from J, the gap between germline ends came to 15 bases. The CDR3 coding sequence is TGTGCCAGCAGCTACTACATGGGTAGCCCAGATACGCAGTATTTT. Protein sequence: CASSYYMGSPDTQYF.

This clonotype was found a few times. The chain is built from TRBV9 and TRBJ1-3; D uncertain. CDR1 SGDLS and CDR2 YYNGEE come from the germline V gene. The CDR3 has 14 amino acids. Trimming shortened V by 3 bases and J by 0 bases, and 7 bases separated the two germline ends. The CDR3 DNA sequence: TGTGCCAGCAGCGCGGTGGACTCTGGAAACACCATATATTTT. Residues: CASSAVDSGNTIYF.

This chain joins TRBV3-1 and TRBJ2-3; either TRBD1 or TRBD2 may fit D (7 bases each). Germline CDR1 reads LGHDT; CDR2 reads YNNKEL (reference sequence). Trimming removed 0 bases at V and 12 bases at J, with 28 bases between. The CDR3 is made up of 18 amino acids. The CDR3 DNA follows: TGTGCCAGCAGCCAAGATCTTCAGGGGGGGTGGAGAGGAGATGCACAGTATTTT. Encoded protein: CASSQDLQGGWRGDAQYF.

The chain carries TRBV29-1 and TRBJ1-1, with D perhaps TRBD1 (6 bases). There are 12 residues in the CDR3. Trimming left V 4 bases short and J 5 bases short, with 11 bases between. Per germline, CDR1 SQVTM and CDR2 ANQGSEA. The CDR3 loop reads CSVVGGRTEAFF. The CDR3 bases are TGCAGCGTTGTAGGGGGTAGGACTGAAGCTTTCTTT.

This clonotype was seen at least ten times. The J gene is TRBJ1-2, the V gene TRBV12-3 or TRBV12-4; no clear D. V lost 5 bases and J 5 bases, leaving 15 bases between the germline ends. The CDR3 is 14 residues long. The CDR3 sequence is CASSPTDRPYGYTF. The CDR3 DNA reads TGTGCCAGCAGTCCTACCGACCGACCGTATGGCTACACCTTC.

This clonotype has just a few counts. J is TRBJ2-1 and V is TRBV4-3; D is perhaps TRBD2 (6 bases). V was clipped by 1 base and J by 3 bases, with 10 bases between them. This CDR3 comprises 15 residues. Germline V lookup: CDR1 LGHNA, CDR2 YSLEER. In nucleotides, the CDR3 is TGCGCCAGCAGCCAAGGGCCGGGACTCTACAATGAGCAGTTCTTC. Translation gives CASSQGPGLYNEQFF.

This clonotype was recorded a few times. This chain links TRBV29-1 with TRBJ1-1; D remains ambiguous. CDR1 is SQVTM, CDR2 ANQGSEA, per germline. Trimming removed 6 bases from V and 0 bases from J, with 11 bases in between. This CDR3 contains 13 residues. The CDR3 protein is CSVFAAMNTEAFF. CDR3 nucleotide sequence: TGCAGCGTGTTTGCAGCTATGAACACTGAAGCTTTCTTT.

This clonotype was observed many times. The rearrangement uses TRBV20-1 and TRBJ2-3, with a tentative D call TRBD1 (5 bases). This CDR3 is 11 amino acids long. Germline V gives CDR1 DFQATT, CDR2 SNEGSKA (reference sequence). The V and J ends lost 5 bases and 9 bases respectively, with 12 bases between them. The CDR3 reads CSAPGAVTQYF. DNA of the CDR3: TGCAGTGCTCCTGGGGCAGTGACGCAGTATTTT.

The chain has TRBV11-2 and TRBJ1-2; D unresolved. This CDR3 has 14 residues. Germline V gene lookup returns CDR1 SGHAT and CDR2 FQNNGV. The V gene lost 4 bases and the J gene lost 2 bases, with 11 bases spanning the gap. The chain's CDR3 is CASSSPRHNYGYTF. CDR3 sequence (DNA): TGTGCCAGCAGCTCCCCTAGGCACAACTATGGCTACACCTTC.